This T cell receptor beta chain stems from a study of T cells after yellow fever vaccination. The authors made TCR cDNA by 5'RACE template switching, adding a universal primer site and UMIs. TCRdb fed the 5' RACE reads into MiXCR, producing one record per CDR3 protein. This table has some 670,000 distinct CDR3 sequences, 9% to 15% appearing once. Study conclusions and caveats: Clones that expanded after primary vaccination mostly reappeared after the booster (roughly 96% CD4, 70% to 90% CD8). The secondary response was weaker, and its peak arrived faster, on day 5 versus 15. In FACS-sorted repertoires, abundant clonotypes from the bulk population could appear as contaminants.

At least ten counts were recorded for this clonotype. Its antigen is currently unknown. The sequenced sample was PBMCs, obtained on the day of the yellow fever booster vaccination. The clonotype was recovered from a young man who received the YFV17D yellow fever vaccine.

The CDR3 loop is CASSLGSQGEQFF. CDR3 bases: TGCGCCAGCAGCTTGGGTAGTCAGGGTGAGCAGTTCTTC. V and J are TRBV5-1 and TRBJ2-1, with D perhaps matching TRBD1 (5 bases). Looked up from germline, CDR1 is SGHRS and CDR2 is YFSETQ. V was cut by 0 bases and J by 9 bases, with 10 bases left in between. This CDR3 is 13 amino acids long.